This TCR beta chain comes out of a study of type 1 and type 2 diabetes patients. Study-level background: The cohort mixed type 1 diabetes, type 2 diabetes and nondiabetic donors.

V trimming: 5 bases; J trimming: 0 bases; junction bases outside the gene matches: 19. Looked up from germline, CDR1 is LNHDA and CDR2 is SQIVND (reference sequence). This CDR3 spans 20 amino acids. About 10 milliliters of peripheral blood were drawn from each donor. PCR was run on genomic DNA. A primer set of 30 forward and 13 reverse primers amplified the CDR3. TCRdb reprocessed the multiplex PCR reads with MiXCR, giving one entry per CDR3 protein. The sample includes 250,000 or so distinct CDR3 sequences, more than 40% of them seen just once. The chain employs TRBV19 and TRBJ2-7; 10 positions agree with TRBD2. Sequenced input: peripheral blood mononuclear cells (PBMCs). This receptor was obtained from a man younger than 30 with type 2 diabetes. The CDR3, as DNA: TGTGCCAGTAGTCGTAGGGGAGGACTAGCGGCTGAAAGAAACTCCTACGAGCAGTACTTC. As protein: CASSRRGGLAAERNSYEQYF.